The 14 T cell receptor beta chains given below trace back to one sample, sequenced in a study of cytomegalovirus exposure and HLA in healthy donors. Only in-frame clones appear in the TCRdb table, and some are missing; sequencing was by immunoSEQ multiplex PCR. The sample yields fewer than 250,000 clones, roughly 84% seen once. The sample consisted of PBMCs. The receptors derive from a woman between 18 and 30 years old in good health and CMV-seropositive.

V gene TRBV6-1 combines with J gene TRBJ2-5; 7 bases agree with TRBD1. The better agreement between TRBJ2-7 and the DNA end casts doubt on the J call. CDR3 length: 16 residues. Per the germline V gene, CDR1 is MNHNS and CDR2 is SASEGT. The CDR3 loop is CASSEAEAGGPHEQYF. CDR3 DNA: TGTGCCAGCAGTGAAGCTGAGGCAGGGGGTCCCCACGAGCAGTACTTC.

The chain joins TRBV29-1 to TRBJ1-2; D perhaps matches TRBD1 (5 bases). CDR1 and CDR2 (germline): SQVTM, ANQGSEA. V was cut by 7 bases and J by 9 bases, with 21 bases left in between. The CDR3 runs 13 residues. The CDR3 loop is CSAGGTDRLSYTF. DNA of the CDR3: TGCAGCGCGGGGGGGACGGATAGACTGAGCTACACCTTC.

The CDR3 region is CASSLGLGGRAETQYF. CDR3 in DNA: TGTGCCAGCAGTTTGGGTCTGGGCGGGAGGGCAGAGACCCAGTACTTC. V and J are TRBV28 and TRBJ2-5, with TRBD2 matching 9 bases. V lost 3 bases to trimming and J lost 4 bases; unmatched junction nucleotides: 9. Germline CDR1 reads MDHEN; CDR2 reads SYDVKM. The CDR3 contains 16 residues.

The chain employs TRBV29-1 and TRBJ2-3, with D hard to call. The germline V gene encodes CDR1 SQVTM and CDR2 ANQGSEA. This CDR3 is 15 amino acids long. Trimming stripped 7 bases from V and 1 base from J, with 18 bases between. The CDR3 coding sequence is TGCAGCGCCGGAAGGCGACTGACGGGCACAGATACGCAGTATTTT. Amino acid sequence: CSAGRRLTGTDTQYF.

The chain joins TRBV5-6 to TRBJ2-1; 9 bases agree with TRBD1. This CDR3 comprises 14 residues. CDR1 SGHDT and CDR2 YYEEEE come from the germline V gene. The V segment lost 3 bases and the J segment 7 bases; nucleotides outside the gene matches: 5. In nucleotides, the CDR3 is TGTGCCAGCAGCTACGGTGGGACAGGGAATGAGCAGTTCTTC. The encoded protein is CASSYGGTGNEQFF.

The chain is built from TRBV28 and TRBJ1-3; 8 positions agree with TRBD1. CDR3 length equals 19 residues. J lost 0 bases, V lost 3 bases, and 13 bases had no gene match. Looked up from germline, CDR1 is MDHEN and CDR2 is SYDVKM. CDR3 residues: CASSLGALRDRRSGNTIYF. CDR3 sequence (DNA): TGTGCCAGCAGTTTGGGGGCCCTCCGGGACAGGCGCTCTGGAAACACCATATATTTT.

The chain joins TRBV11-2 to TRBJ2-4; maybe TRBD2 (6 bases). Deletions cut 1 base from V and 6 bases from J, with 10 bases between. The CDR3 length is 14 residues. Germline V gene sequence: CDR1 SGHAT, CDR2 FQNNGV. The CDR3 sequence: CASSLVEGGNIQYF. CDR3 DNA sequence: TGTGCCAGCAGCTTAGTTGAGGGAGGAAACATTCAGTACTTC.

The chain joins TRBV4-1 to TRBJ1-2; D is possibly TRBD1 (6 bases). The CDR3 sequence is 17 residues long. The germline V gene has CDR1 MGHRA and CDR2 YSYEKL. V lost 4 bases to trimming and J lost 0 bases, with 18 bases between them. CDR3 loop: CASSRQDSNYPNYGYTF. CDR3 coding DNA: TGCGCCAGCAGCCGACAGGACAGCAATTATCCTAACTATGGCTACACCTTC.

The gene calls are TRBV27 and TRBJ1-1, with TRBD1 matching 7 bases. The CDR3 consists of 14 residues. V shed 3 bases and J 5 bases; nucleotides not matched to a gene: 6. The germline gives CDR1 MNHEY, CDR2 SMNVEV (reference sequence). The CDR3 loop is CASSFGRGVTEAFF. The CDR3 region has the DNA TGTGCCAGCAGTTTTGGCAGGGGGGTGACTGAAGCTTTCTTT.

The chain carries TRBV7-3 and TRBJ2-1; 11 nucleotides line up with TRBD2. Germline V gene lookup returns CDR1 SGHTA and CDR2 FQGTGA. The junction had 2 bases not matched to a gene; V was cut back by 4 bases and J by 0 bases. The length of the CDR3 is 16 residues. CDR3 in DNA: TGTGCCAGCAGCTCGGGACTAGCGGCCTCCTACAATGAGCAGTTCTTC. As protein: CASSSGLAASYNEQFF.

V gene TRBV18 combines with J gene TRBJ1-1; D is undetermined. This CDR3 comprises 12 residues. V was pared by 5 bases and J by 8 bases, with 12 bases between. Germline assignment: CDR1 KGHSH and CDR2 LQKENI. This CDR3 reads CASSTGLSEAFF. DNA of the CDR3: TGTGCCAGCTCAACTGGTTTGAGCGAAGCTTTCTTT.

The rearrangement links TRBV28 to TRBJ2-7; TRBD1 aligns across 9 bases. Unmatched junction bases numbered 11, after V lost 7 bases and J lost 1 base. CDR3 size: 16 residues. Germline loops: CDR1 MDHEN, CDR2 SYDVKM. The CDR3 is CASTPTGTGSSYEQYF. Written as DNA, the CDR3 is TGTGCCAGCACCCCGACCGGGACAGGGTCGTCCTACGAGCAGTACTTC.

J is TRBJ2-2 and V is TRBV5-6, with 10 bases identical to TRBD1. Germline trimming cut 0 bases from V and 6 bases from J; bases unmatched to any gene: 5. Germline V gene lookup returns CDR1 SGHDT and CDR2 YYEEEE. The CDR3 spans 16 residues. CDR3 sequence (DNA): TGTGCCAGCAGCTTGGTACGGACAGGGGGGGCCGGGGAGCTGTTTTTT. Translation: CASSLVRTGGAGELFF.

The J gene is TRBJ1-2, the V gene TRBV12-5; 10 nucleotides agree with TRBD1. The CDR3 is 18 residues long. Germline V lookup: CDR1 LGHNT, CDR2 FRNRAP. V gave up 1 base and J gave up 2 bases; unmatched junction bases: 10. CDR3 region: CASGLDPSRQGANYGYTF. As DNA, the CDR3 is TGTGCTAGTGGTTTGGACCCAAGCCGACAGGGGGCGAACTATGGCTACACCTTC.